The 11 T cell receptor beta chains listed next were all sequenced from one sample in a study of T cell responses to AZD1222 COVID-19 vaccine. Sequenced by immunoSEQ multiplex PCR; TCRdb stores in-frame clones only, minus some. The table records 150,000 to 200,000 clones, approximately 95% of them present only once. The sample in question was peripheral blood, obtained on day 0 of AZD1222 vaccination. These receptors all come from an adult in good health.

This clone came up once. The chain is built from TRBV18 and TRBJ2-7, with 7 bases aligning to TRBD1. The CDR3 is 18 residues long. Germline lookup yields CDR1 KGHSH and CDR2 LQKENI. V lost 5 bases to trimming and J lost 3 bases; unmatched junction nucleotides: 19. The CDR3 DNA is TGTGCCAGCTCATCTATCGCCGGGACAGCTCCGCTCAACTACGAGCAGTACTTC. Translated: CASSSIAGTAPLNYEQYF.

The table lists this clone with a count of one. The rearrangement joins TRBV9 to TRBJ1-2; D gene ambiguous. The V and J ends lost 0 bases and 8 bases respectively, with 17 bases between them. This CDR3 contains 15 residues. Germline V gene sequence: CDR1 SGDLS, CDR2 YYNGEE. The DNA of the CDR3 is TGTGCCAGCAGCGTAGGAGAGGGCCCCGGCGGAGGCTACACCTTC. Protein sequence: CASSVGEGPGGGYTF.

CDR3 residues: CASSILRGTDNSPLHF. The CDR3 coding sequence is TGTGCCAGTAGTATATTAAGGGGGACGGATAATTCACCCCTCCACTTT. The rearrangement uses TRBV19 and TRBJ1-6; D may be TRBD1 (6 bases). Trimming removed 2 bases at V and 5 bases at J, with 13 bases between. Germline CDR1 and CDR2: LNHDA and SQIVND (reference sequence). The CDR3 is 16 residues long.

The gene calls are TRBV2 and TRBJ2-3, with 9 nucleotides matching TRBD2. CDR1 is SNHLY, CDR2 FYNNEI, per germline. CDR3 size: 14 residues. V gave up 7 bases and J gave up 3 bases; unmatched junction bases: 5. DNA of the CDR3: TGTGCCAGCAAATGGCGGGAGGGAACAGATACGCAGTATTTT. This codes for CASKWREGTDTQYF.

The chain employs TRBV7-9 and TRBJ1-6; 9 bases map to TRBD1. V lost 5 bases, J lost 10 bases, and 6 bases stayed unmatched. The CDR3 totals 14 residues. The germline CDR1 and CDR2 sequences are SEHNR and FQNEAQ (reference sequence). The CDR3 DNA follows: TGTGCCAGCAGCCCGGGACAGGGCGAATCACCCCTCCACTTT. It encodes CASSPGQGESPLHF.

The CDR3, as DNA: TGTGCCAGCAGTGAGGGGGTCGCAGGGTTGAACACCGGGGAGCTGTTTTTT. It encodes CASSEGVAGLNTGELFF. The gene calls are TRBV6-1 and TRBJ2-2; the D gene could be TRBD1 or TRBD2 (5 bases each). The germline gives CDR1 MNHNS, CDR2 SASEGT. Trimming shortened V by 3 bases and J by 1 base, and 15 bases separated the two germline ends. The CDR3 covers 17 residues.

The V gene is TRBV6-2 or TRBV6-3, the J gene TRBJ2-7; 8 bases map to TRBD2. The V gene end was trimmed by 4 bases and the J gene end by 0 bases; junction bases not matched to a gene: 8. In germline, CDR1 is MNHEY, CDR2 SVGEGT. The CDR3 length is 16 residues. CDR3 sequence (DNA): TGTGCCAGCAGTTCAACGATAGCGGGACTCTCCTACGAGCAGTACTTC. Its protein is CASSSTIAGLSYEQYF.

This clone appeared a single time. The V gene is TRBV18, the J gene TRBJ2-7; no clear D. V was clipped by 3 bases and J by 7 bases, with 10 bases between them. CDR3 length: 12 residues. Germline CDR1 and CDR2: KGHSH and LQKENI. Here the CDR3 DNA reads TGTGCCAGCTCACCTAGCAACGGGGAGCAGTACTTC. The encoded protein is CASSPSNGEQYF.

V and J are TRBV2 and TRBJ1-6; no definite D call. CDR1 is SNHLY and CDR2 is FYNNEI in the germline V gene. This CDR3 comprises 13 residues. The V and J ends lost 8 bases and 7 bases respectively, with 12 bases between them. DNA of the CDR3: TGTGCCAGCGCGCGGGCGGAGAATTCACCCCTCCACTTT. It yields the protein CASARAENSPLHF.

V and J are TRBV15 and TRBJ1-3; 7 bases are shared with TRBD1. Germline CDR1 reads LNHNV; CDR2 reads YYDKDF (reference sequence). V shed 2 bases, J shed 0 bases, and the junction held 1 base outside the gene matches. The CDR3 covers 15 residues. The CDR3 nucleotides read TGTGCCACCAGCAGATCAGGGGGCTCTGGAAACACCATATATTTT. Protein sequence: CATSRSGGSGNTIYF. Based on the CDR3 plus reference TRBV15 and TRBJ1-3, the full variable domain is DAMVIQNPRYQVTQFGKPVTLSCSQTLNHNVMYWYQQKSSQAPKLLFHYYDKDFNNEADTPDNFQSRRPNTSFCFLDIRSPGLGDTAMYLCATSRSGGSGNTIYFGEGSWLTVV.

CDR3 coding DNA: TGTGCCAGCAGCTTGATGAAACTAGCGGGAACACCCACAGATACGCAGTATTTT. Encoded protein: CASSLMKLAGTPTDTQYF. V is TRBV5-4 and J is TRBJ2-3; 10 bases are a match to TRBD2. Trimming took 1 base from V and 2 from J; bases not matched to a gene: 10. Germline-derived CDR1 and CDR2 are SGHNT and YYREEE (reference sequence). The CDR3 covers 18 residues. Full variable domain (rest looked up from reference TRBV5-4 and TRBJ2-3): ETGVTQSPTHLIKTRGQQVTLRCSSQSGHNTVSWYQQALGQGPQFIFQYYREEENGRGNFPPRFSGLQFPNYSSELNVNALELDDSALYLCASSLMKLAGTPTDTQYFGPGTRLTVL.